The next 10 T cell receptor beta chains were all read from a single sample in a study of identical twins. TCRdb passed the 5' RACE reads through MiXCR, listing each CDR3 protein once. The profile shows about 660,000 distinct CDR3 sequences, around 8.6% of them singletons. These same data were also listed under a study on yellow fever vaccine responses in identical twins.

What was sequenced was PBMCs. Receptors originate from a young woman in good health.

This clonotype has just a few counts. The chain is built from TRBV20-1 and TRBJ2-5; a possible D gene is TRBD1 (6 bases). Germline-derived CDR1 and CDR2 are DFQATT and SNEGSKA (reference sequence). Trimming took off 3 bases at V and 2 bases at J, with 10 bases between the two ends. The CDR3 is 13 amino acids. The CDR3 bases are TGCAGTGCTAGGGGGACACTGCAAGAGACCCAGTACTTC. Its translation: CSARGTLQETQYF.

This clonotype was found a few times. The chain employs TRBV9 and TRBJ2-1; D not certain. V lost 3 bases and J 6 bases, leaving 10 bases between the germline ends. The CDR3 is made up of 13 amino acids. Germline assignment: CDR1 SGDLS and CDR2 YYNGEE. The DNA for the CDR3 is TGTGCCAGCAGCGCCTACAGAGCCAATGAGCAGTTCTTC. It specifies CASSAYRANEQFF.

The chain uses TRBV15 and TRBJ2-2; 8 positions match TRBD2. The trim removed 1 base at V and 5 bases at J, leaving 3 bases unmatched. Germline CDR1 LNHNV, CDR2 YYDKDF (reference sequence). The CDR3 has 15 residues. The CDR3 coding sequence is TGTGCCACCAGCAGAGTGACGGGAGGGACCGGGGAGCTGTTTTTT. Translating gives CATSRVTGGTGELFF.

This clonotype was seen repeatedly, ten times or more. V is TRBV12-3 or TRBV12-4 and J is TRBJ1-6, with a tentative D call TRBD1 (5 bases). This CDR3 is 13 amino acids long. Trimming shortened V by 6 bases and J by 8 bases, and 11 bases separated the two germline ends. The chain's CDR3 is CASSSRVDSPLHF. For the CDR3, the DNA is TGTGCCAGCAGCTCCAGGGTTGATTCACCCCTCCACTTT.

This clonotype has just a few counts. CDR3 in amino acids: CAIQPTSSYNEQFF. The CDR3 nucleotides are TGTGCCATTCAACCGACTAGCTCCTACAATGAGCAGTTCTTC. The chain couples TRBV10-3 to TRBJ2-1, with a weak D call TRBD2 (6 bases). From germline, CDR1 is ENHRY and CDR2 SYGVKD. V lost 9 bases and J 0 bases, leaving 12 bases between the germline ends. The CDR3 totals 14 residues.

This clonotype occurred a few times. The V and J genes are TRBV6-1 and TRBJ1-2, with 12 bases matching TRBD1. Germline CDR1 reads MNHNS; CDR2 reads SASEGT. This CDR3 has 16 amino acids. Trimming took 6 bases from V and 4 from J; bases not matched to a gene: 9. The CDR3 DNA reads TGTGCCAGCAGCCCGGGACAGGGGGCGTTAGGCTATGGCTACACCTTC. Translation gives CASSPGQGALGYGYTF.

This clonotype was detected ten times or more. The CDR3 DNA reads TGTGCCACCAGCAGCCCAGGGGGCGTACAGACTGAAGCTTTCTTT. Residues: CATSSPGGVQTEAFF. V and J are TRBV15 and TRBJ1-1; TRBD1 aligns across 8 bases. Germline CDR1 is LNHNV and CDR2 is YYDKDF (reference sequence). Germline trimming cut 3 bases from V and 5 bases from J; bases unmatched to any gene: 8. The CDR3 is 15 amino acids. Together with reference TRBV15 and TRBJ1-1, the CDR3 gives the full variable domain: DAMVIQNPRYQVTQFGKPVTLSCSQTLNHNVMYWYQQKSSQAPKLLFHYYDKDFNNEADTPDNFQSRRPNTSFCFLDIRSPGLGDTAMYLCATSSPGGVQTEAFFGQGTRLTVV.

In this sample, this clonotype turned up many times. This rearrangement joins TRBV7-9 to TRBJ2-1, with 8 bases that match TRBD2. Trimming at V came to 4 bases and at J to 4 bases, leaving 6 bases not matched to a gene. The germline gives CDR1 SEHNR, CDR2 FQNEAQ (reference sequence). The CDR3 consists of 15 residues. CDR3 region: CASSSSGQRYNEQFF. In DNA form, the CDR3 reads TGTGCCAGCAGCTCTAGCGGGCAACGGTACAATGAGCAGTTCTTC.

V usage is TRBV10-3 and J usage is TRBJ2-1; TRBD1 matches 9 bases. J lost 2 bases, V lost 5 bases, and 1 base had no gene match. The CDR3 is 14 amino acids. Germline lookup yields CDR1 ENHRY and CDR2 SYGVKD. CDR3 coding DNA: TGTGCCATCAGTAGGGACAGGGCCTACAATGAGCAGTTCTTC. This sequence encodes CAISRDRAYNEQFF.

The genes are TRBV2 and TRBJ2-7; TRBD2 aligns across 7 bases. This CDR3 region has 12 residues. V was pared by 8 bases and J by 2 bases, with 3 bases of the junction left unmatched. Germline CDR1 and CDR2: SNHLY and FYNNEI. The CDR3 protein is CASWEGTYEQYF. CDR3 nucleotides: TGTGCCAGCTGGGAGGGTACCTACGAGCAGTACTTC.